Below, one T cell receptor (beta chain) is given with its context. Its antigen remains unknown. After re-calling the 5' RACE reads, TCRdb lists one entry per CDR3 protein, DNA absent. The sample table sets out some 500,000 distinct CDR3 sequences. The data originate from a study of T cells expressing NK-cell markers. Study information: Obtained from sorted CD3+CD56+NKG2C+, CD3+CD56+NKG2C- and CD3+CD56-NKG2C+ T cells were the TCR beta repertoires.

The CDR3 spans 11 residues. The germline CDR1 and CDR2 sequences are SQVTM and ANQGSEA. Whole-study findings and limits: A few of the donors also had these clonotypes leading their CD3+CD56-NKG2C+ fraction. In several donors, dominant CD3+CD56+NKG2C+ clonotypes ranked among the top 10 CD8+ clonotypes. Whether the expanded NKG2C+ T cell clones recognized HCMV remained unclear.

This receptor was obtained from a woman in her forties or fifties in good health. Sequences were obtained from blood T cells: a sorted CD56 or NKG2C T cell subset, CD4+ or CD8+ T cells, or bulk PBMC T cells (not recorded which). The chain employs TRBV29-1 and TRBJ2-7; TCRdb gives TRBD1 as the D gene, but with no DNA this cannot be confirmed. The CDR3 is CSASTGYEQYF.